This paragraph covers one T cell receptor beta chain sequence. This CDR3 spans 17 amino acids. J was trimmed by 5 bases and V by 2 bases; bases with no gene match: 12. The V gene's germline CDR1 is SEHNR and CDR2 FQNEAQ (reference sequence). TCRdb itself ran the RT-PCR reads through MiXCR, one entry per CDR3 protein. The sample comprises more than 550,000 distinct CDR3 sequences, around 11% of which are singletons, and 9.5% to 12% rests with the top ten. This sample is drawn from a study of response to subunit inactivated influenza vaccine. The same data also contributed to another study, on T cells expressing NK-cell markers. That paper states: Production of TCR beta cDNA relied on 5'RACE template switching with UMIs. Of the CD8+ T cell pool in several donors, roughly 1.0-8% was accounted for by dominant NKG2C+ clonotypes.

This specimen was PBMCs from blood, taken on the day of vaccination. This clonotype originated in a man between 50 and 59 years old who received an inactivated influenza vaccine. The chain carries TRBV7-9 and TRBJ2-3; TRBD2 aligns across 8 bases. The chain's CDR3 is CASSLSSRRGAVDTQYF. The CDR3 coding sequence is TGTGCCAGCAGCTTATCGTCGAGGCGGGGGGCCGTAGATACGCAGTATTTT.